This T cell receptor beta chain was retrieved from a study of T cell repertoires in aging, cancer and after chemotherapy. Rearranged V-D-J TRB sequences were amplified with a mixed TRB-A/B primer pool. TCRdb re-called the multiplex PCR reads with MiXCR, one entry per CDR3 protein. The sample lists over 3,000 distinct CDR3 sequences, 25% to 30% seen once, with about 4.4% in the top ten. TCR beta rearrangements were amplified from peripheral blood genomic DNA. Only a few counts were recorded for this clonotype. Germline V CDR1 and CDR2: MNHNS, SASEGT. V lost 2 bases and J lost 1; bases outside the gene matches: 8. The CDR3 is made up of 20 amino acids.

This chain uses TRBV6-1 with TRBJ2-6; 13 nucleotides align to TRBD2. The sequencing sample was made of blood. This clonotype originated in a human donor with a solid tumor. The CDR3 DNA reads TGTGCCAGCAGTGAACCCGAGACTAGCGGGGGGACTTCTGGGGCCAACGTCCTGACTTTC. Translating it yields CASSEPETSGGTSGANVLTF.